These 7 T cell receptor beta chains share one sample of origin, sequenced in a study of T cell changes during pregnancy in multiple sclerosis. Only in-frame clones appear in the TCRdb table, and some are missing; sequencing was by immunoSEQ multiplex PCR. Among 35,000 to 45,000 clones, 70% to 90% were seen once, and the ten largest hold more than 0.7%. The sample here was CD4+ T cells from peripheral blood mononuclear cells, taken after pregnancy. The source is a female donor with multiple sclerosis, enrolled in a pregnancy study.

This clone appeared a few times. V gene TRBV7-9 combines with J gene TRBJ1-1; perhaps TRBD1 as D (6 bases). This CDR3 has 13 residues. Trimming pared 2 bases from V and 5 bases from J, leaving 9 bases between. Germline V gene sequence: CDR1 SEHNR, CDR2 FQNEAQ (reference sequence). CDR3 bases: TGTGCCAGCAGCTTATTTCAGGGGACTGAAGCTTTCTTT. This codes for CASSLFQGTEAFF.

The chain is built from TRBV7-2 and TRBJ2-7; TRBD2 agrees at 9 bases. J gave up 3 bases and V 1 base, and 7 bases lay outside the gene matches. CDR1 is SGHTA and CDR2 is FQGNSA in the germline V gene. There are 16 residues in the CDR3. Here the CDR3 DNA reads TGTGCCAGCAGCTTAGGTCCTAGCGGGGCCCTCTACGAGCAGTACTTC. Translation: CASSLGPSGALYEQYF.

V gene TRBV7-9 combines with J gene TRBJ2-1; D is ambiguous. The CDR3 has 15 residues. Trimming stripped 3 bases from V and 1 base from J, with 10 bases between. CDR1 and CDR2 from the germline V gene are SEHNR and FQNEAQ (reference sequence). This chain's CDR3 is CASSFATPSYNEQFF. In DNA form, the CDR3 reads TGTGCCAGCAGCTTTGCTACTCCTTCCTACAATGAGCAGTTCTTC.

The V and J genes are TRBV2 and TRBJ2-2; 8 bases are shared with TRBD2. Germline lookup yields CDR1 SNHLY and CDR2 FYNNEI. The length of the CDR3 is 14 residues. Unmatched junction bases numbered 4, after V lost 3 bases and J lost 7 bases. The CDR3 sequence is CASSEVGGVGELFF. The CDR3 DNA reads as TGTGCCAGCAGTGAGGTCGGGGGGGTCGGGGAGCTGTTTTTT.

This rearrangement joins TRBV7-2 to TRBJ2-7; the D gene is possibly TRBD2 (6 bases). Looked up from germline, CDR1 is SGHTA and CDR2 is FQGNSA. V lost 1 base and J lost 0, with 13 bases in between. This CDR3 has 16 amino acids. The CDR3: CASSLGLALNSYEQYF. The CDR3 bases are TGTGCCAGCAGCTTAGGGCTAGCGCTAAACTCCTACGAGCAGTACTTC.

The chain joins TRBV29-1 to TRBJ1-2; D may be TRBD1 (5 bases). This CDR3 contains 13 residues. Per the germline V gene, CDR1 is SQVTM and CDR2 is ANQGSEA. V lost 8 bases to trimming and J lost 8 bases, with 21 bases between them. Here the CDR3 DNA reads TGCAGCTCCGAGGGAGGGTTATGGGGGGGCTACACCTTC. Translation: CSSEGGLWGGYTF. Full variable domain (outside the CDR3, taken from reference TRBV29-1 and TRBJ1-2): SAVISQKPSRDICQRGTSLTIQCQVDSQVTMMFWYRQQPGQSLTLIATANQGSEATYESGFVIDKFPISRPNLTFSTLTVSNMSPEDSSIYLCSSEGGLWGGYTFGSGTRLTVV.

V is TRBV11-2 and J is TRBJ2-5; no clear D. The CDR3 contains 12 residues. Germline V gene sequence: CDR1 SGHAT, CDR2 FQNNGV. V shed 4 bases and J shed 5 bases, with 8 bases lying between them. CDR3 in DNA: TGTGCCAGCAGCTCGCAGAGGGAGACCCAGTACTTC. It translates to CASSSQRETQYF.